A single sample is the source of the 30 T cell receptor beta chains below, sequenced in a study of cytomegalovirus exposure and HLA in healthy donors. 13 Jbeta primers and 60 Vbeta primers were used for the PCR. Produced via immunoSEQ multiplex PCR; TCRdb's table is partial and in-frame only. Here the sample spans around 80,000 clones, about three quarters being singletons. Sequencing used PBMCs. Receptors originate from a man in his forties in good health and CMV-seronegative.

The CDR3 DNA sequence: TGTGCCAGCAGTCCCACTCTGTCGTATTCTAGGGACAGCGTATATGGCTACACCTTC. Translating it yields CASSPTLSYSRDSVYGYTF. This sequence joins TRBV28 and TRBJ1-2, with 7 bases identical to TRBD1. This CDR3 has 19 residues. Looked up from germline, CDR1 is MDHEN and CDR2 is SYDVKM. The trim removed 5 bases at V and 5 bases at J, leaving 23 bases unmatched.

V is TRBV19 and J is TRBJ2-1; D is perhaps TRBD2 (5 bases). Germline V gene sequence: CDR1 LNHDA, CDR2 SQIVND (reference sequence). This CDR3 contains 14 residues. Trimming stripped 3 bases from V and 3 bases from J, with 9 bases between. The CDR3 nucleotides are TGTGCCAGTAGTATTTCCGGGGTCTACAATGAGCAGTTCTTC. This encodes CASSISGVYNEQFF.

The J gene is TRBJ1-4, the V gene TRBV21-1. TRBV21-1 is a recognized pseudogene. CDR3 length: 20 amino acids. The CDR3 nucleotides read TGTGCCAGCAGCAAAGACCGGGGGGCAGGATGTTCGGCAACTAATGAAAAACTGTTTTTT. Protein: CASSKDRGAGCSATNEKLFF.

CDR3 loop: CASSISGTRGDNEQFF. In nucleotides, the CDR3 is TGTGCCAGTAGTATATCGGGGACTAGGGGAGACAATGAGCAGTTCTTC. The chain is built from TRBV19 and TRBJ2-1; TRBD2 agrees at 8 bases. V gave up 2 bases and J gave up 5 bases; unmatched junction bases: 8. The CDR3 length is 16 residues. CDR1 and CDR2 from the germline V gene are LNHDA and SQIVND (reference sequence). The whole variable domain, filled in from reference TRBV19 and TRBJ2-1, reads DGGITQSPKYLFRKEGQNVTLSCEQNLNHDAMYWYRQDPGQGLRLIYYSQIVNDFQKGDIAEGYSVSREKKESFPLTVTSAQKNPTAFYLCASSISGTRGDNEQFFGPGTRLTVL.

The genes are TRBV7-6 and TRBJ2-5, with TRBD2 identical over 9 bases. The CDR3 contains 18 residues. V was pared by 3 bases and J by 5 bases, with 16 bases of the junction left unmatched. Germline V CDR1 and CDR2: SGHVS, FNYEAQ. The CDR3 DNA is TGTGCCAGCAGCTTTAATCGAGGGGCGGGAGGGCGTGCGGAGACCCAGTACTTC. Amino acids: CASSFNRGAGGRAETQYF.

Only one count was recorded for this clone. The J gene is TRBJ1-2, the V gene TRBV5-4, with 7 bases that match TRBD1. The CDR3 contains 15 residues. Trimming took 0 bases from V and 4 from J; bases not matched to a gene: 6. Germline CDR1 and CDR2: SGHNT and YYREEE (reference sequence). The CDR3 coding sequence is TGTGCCAGCAGCTTGGAGGGGGCGCGGGGCTATGGCTACACCTTC. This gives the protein CASSLEGARGYGYTF.

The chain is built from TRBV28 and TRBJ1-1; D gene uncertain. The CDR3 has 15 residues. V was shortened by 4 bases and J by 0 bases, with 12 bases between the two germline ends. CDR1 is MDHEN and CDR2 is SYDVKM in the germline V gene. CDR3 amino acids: CASSSPQRMNTEAFF. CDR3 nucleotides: TGTGCCAGCAGTTCCCCACAGAGAATGAACACTGAAGCTTTCTTT.

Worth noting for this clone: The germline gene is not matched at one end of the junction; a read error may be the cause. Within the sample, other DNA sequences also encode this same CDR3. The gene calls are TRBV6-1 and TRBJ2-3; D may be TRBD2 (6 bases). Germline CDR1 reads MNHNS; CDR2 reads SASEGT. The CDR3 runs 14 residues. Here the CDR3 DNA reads TGTGCCAGCAGTGAGGCTTGGGACTTGCCCAAGAGTGAGTTT. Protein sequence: CASSEAWDLPKSEF.

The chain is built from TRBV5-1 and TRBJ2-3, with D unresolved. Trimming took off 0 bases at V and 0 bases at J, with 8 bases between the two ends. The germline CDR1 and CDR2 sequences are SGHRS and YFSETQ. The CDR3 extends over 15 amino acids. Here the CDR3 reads CASSLGATSTDTQYF. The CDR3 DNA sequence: TGCGCCAGCAGCTTGGGAGCGACTAGCACAGATACGCAGTATTTT.

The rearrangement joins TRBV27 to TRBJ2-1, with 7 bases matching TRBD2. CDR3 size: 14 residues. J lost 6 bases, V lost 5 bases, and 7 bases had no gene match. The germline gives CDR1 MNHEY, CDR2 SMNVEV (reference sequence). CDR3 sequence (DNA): TGTGCCAGCAGTCGAGGAGCGGGATTCAATGAGCAGTTCTTC. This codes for CASSRGAGFNEQFF.

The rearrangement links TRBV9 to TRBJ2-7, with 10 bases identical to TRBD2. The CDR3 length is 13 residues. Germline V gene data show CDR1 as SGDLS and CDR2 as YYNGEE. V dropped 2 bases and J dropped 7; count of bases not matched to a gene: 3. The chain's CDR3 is CASSVGAGGEQYF. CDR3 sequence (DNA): TGTGCCAGCAGCGTCGGAGCGGGAGGGGAGCAGTACTTC.

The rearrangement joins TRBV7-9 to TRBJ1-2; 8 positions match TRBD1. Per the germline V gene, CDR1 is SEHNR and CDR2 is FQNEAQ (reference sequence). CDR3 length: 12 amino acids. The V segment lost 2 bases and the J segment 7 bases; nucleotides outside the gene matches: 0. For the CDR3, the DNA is TGTGCCAGCAGCTTACAGGGGGCTGGCTACACCTTC. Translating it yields CASSLQGAGYTF.

CDR3 in DNA: TGTGCCAGCAGTCCGCCTTACTTAGGAGTTGCGTATTTT. It specifies CASSPPYLGVAYF. This chain connects TRBV27 to TRBJ2-3, with no clear D. The CDR3 length is 13 residues. Germline V gives CDR1 MNHEY, CDR2 SMNVEV (reference sequence). The V gene lost 5 bases and the J gene lost 14 bases, with 20 bases spanning the gap.

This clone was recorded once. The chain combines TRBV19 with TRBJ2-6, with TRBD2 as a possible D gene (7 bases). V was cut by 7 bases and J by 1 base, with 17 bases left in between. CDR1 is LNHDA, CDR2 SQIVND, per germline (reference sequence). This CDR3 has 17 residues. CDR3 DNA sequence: TGTGCCAGTACCCAGAGGGGGGGACCTTCTGGGGCCAACGTCCTGACTTTC. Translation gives CASTQRGGPSGANVLTF.

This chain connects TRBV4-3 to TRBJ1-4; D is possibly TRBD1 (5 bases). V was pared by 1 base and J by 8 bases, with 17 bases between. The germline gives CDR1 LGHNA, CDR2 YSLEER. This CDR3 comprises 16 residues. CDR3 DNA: TGCGCCAGCAGCCAAGGGTGGGGCAGGGATGGCGAAAAACTGTTTTTT. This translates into CASSQGWGRDGEKLFF.

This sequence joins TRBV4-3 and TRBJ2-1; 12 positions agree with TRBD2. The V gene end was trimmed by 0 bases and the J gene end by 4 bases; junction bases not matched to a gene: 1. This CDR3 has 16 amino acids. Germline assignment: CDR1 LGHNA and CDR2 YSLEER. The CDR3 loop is CASSQDGTSGYNEQFF. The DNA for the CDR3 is TGCGCCAGCAGCCAAGATGGGACTAGCGGGTACAATGAGCAGTTCTTC.

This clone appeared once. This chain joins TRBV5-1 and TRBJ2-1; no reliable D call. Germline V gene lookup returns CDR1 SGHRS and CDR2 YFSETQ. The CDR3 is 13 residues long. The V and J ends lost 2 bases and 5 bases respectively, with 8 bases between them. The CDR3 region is CASSFGGDNEQFF. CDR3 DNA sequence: TGCGCCAGCAGCTTCGGCGGAGACAATGAGCAGTTCTTC.

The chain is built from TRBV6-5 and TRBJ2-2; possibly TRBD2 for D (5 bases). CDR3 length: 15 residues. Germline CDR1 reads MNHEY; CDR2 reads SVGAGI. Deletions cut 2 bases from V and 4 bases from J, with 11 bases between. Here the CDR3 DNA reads TGTGCCAGCAGTTACCCTAGCCGGGGCACCGGGGAGCTGTTTTTT. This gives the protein CASSYPSRGTGELFF.

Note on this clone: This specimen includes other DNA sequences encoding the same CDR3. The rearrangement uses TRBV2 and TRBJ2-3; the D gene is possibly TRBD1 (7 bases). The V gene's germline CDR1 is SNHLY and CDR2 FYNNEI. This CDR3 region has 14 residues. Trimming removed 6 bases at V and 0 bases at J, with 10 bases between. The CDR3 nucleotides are TGTGCCAGCAGGACAGGGACTAGCACAGATACGCAGTATTTT. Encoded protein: CASRTGTSTDTQYF.

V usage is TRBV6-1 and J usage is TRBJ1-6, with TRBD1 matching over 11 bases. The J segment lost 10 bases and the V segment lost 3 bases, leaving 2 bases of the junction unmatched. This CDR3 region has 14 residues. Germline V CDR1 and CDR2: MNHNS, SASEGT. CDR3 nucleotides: TGTGCCAGCAGTGAGGGACAGGGGGTCTCACCCCTCCACTTT. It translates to CASSEGQGVSPLHF.

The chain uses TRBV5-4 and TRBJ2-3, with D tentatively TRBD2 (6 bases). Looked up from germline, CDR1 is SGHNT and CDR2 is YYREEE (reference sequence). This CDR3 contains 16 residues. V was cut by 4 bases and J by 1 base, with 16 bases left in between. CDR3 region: CASSERRGYGTDTQYF. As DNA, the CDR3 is TGTGCCAGCAGCGAAAGGAGGGGCTACGGCACAGATACGCAGTATTTT.

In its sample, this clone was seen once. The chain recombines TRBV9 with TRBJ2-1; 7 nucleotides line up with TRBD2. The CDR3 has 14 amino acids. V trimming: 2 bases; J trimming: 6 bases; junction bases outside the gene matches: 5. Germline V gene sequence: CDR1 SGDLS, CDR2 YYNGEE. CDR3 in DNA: TGTGCCAGCAGCGTCGGCGGGAGTTTCAATGAGCAGTTCTTC. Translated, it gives CASSVGGSFNEQFF.

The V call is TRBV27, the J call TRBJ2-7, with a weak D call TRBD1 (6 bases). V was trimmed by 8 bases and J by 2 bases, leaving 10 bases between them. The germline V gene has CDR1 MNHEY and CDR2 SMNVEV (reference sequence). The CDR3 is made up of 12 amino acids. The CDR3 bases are TGTGCCAGCGGCACAGGGACCTACGAGCAGTACTTC. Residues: CASGTGTYEQYF.

CDR3: CATSRGTANTEAFF. Here the CDR3 DNA reads TGTGCCACCAGCAGAGGGACAGCTAACACTGAAGCTTTCTTT. The chain couples TRBV15 to TRBJ1-1; possible D gene TRBD1, 6 bases. Germline CDR1 is LNHNV and CDR2 is YYDKDF (reference sequence). The length of the CDR3 is 14 residues. The V end lost 1 base, the J end lost 2 bases, and 8 bases lay between the germline ends.

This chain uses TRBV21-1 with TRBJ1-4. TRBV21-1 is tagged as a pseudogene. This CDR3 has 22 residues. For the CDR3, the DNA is TGTGCCAGCAGCAAATTAAGTTGCGCGTCCGCCATCCGGTTAGTAACTAATGAAAAACTGTTTTTT. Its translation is CASSKLSCASAIRLVTNEKLFF.

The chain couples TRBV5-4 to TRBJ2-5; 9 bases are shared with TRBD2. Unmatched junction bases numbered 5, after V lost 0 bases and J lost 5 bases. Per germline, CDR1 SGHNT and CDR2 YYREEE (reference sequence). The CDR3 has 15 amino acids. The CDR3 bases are TGTGCCAGCAGCTTGGATGCGGGAGGGCGGGAGACCCAGTACTTC. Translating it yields CASSLDAGGRETQYF.

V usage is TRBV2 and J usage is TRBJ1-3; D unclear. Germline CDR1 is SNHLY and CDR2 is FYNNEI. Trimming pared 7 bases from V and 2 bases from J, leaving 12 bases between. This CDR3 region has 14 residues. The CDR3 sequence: CASTVRVAGNTIYF. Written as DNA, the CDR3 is TGTGCCAGCACCGTACGTGTAGCTGGAAACACCATATATTTT.

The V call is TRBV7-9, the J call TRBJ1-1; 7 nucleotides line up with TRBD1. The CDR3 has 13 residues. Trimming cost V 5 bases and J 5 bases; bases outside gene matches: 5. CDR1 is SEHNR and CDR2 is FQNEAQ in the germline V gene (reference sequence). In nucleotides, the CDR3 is TGTGCCAGCAGCCCTCGACAGGGAACTGAAGCTTTCTTT. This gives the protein CASSPRQGTEAFF.

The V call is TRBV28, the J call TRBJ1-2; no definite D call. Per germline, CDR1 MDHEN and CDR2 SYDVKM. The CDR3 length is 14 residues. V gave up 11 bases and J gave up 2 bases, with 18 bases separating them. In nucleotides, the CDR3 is TGTGCCCTTGGCGGGCAGTCGAGAAACTATGGCTACACCTTC. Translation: CALGGQSRNYGYTF.

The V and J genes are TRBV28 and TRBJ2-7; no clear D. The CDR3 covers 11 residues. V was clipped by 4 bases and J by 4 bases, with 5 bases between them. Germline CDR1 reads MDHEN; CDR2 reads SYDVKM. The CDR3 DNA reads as TGTGCCAGCAGTTCTCCTTACGAGCAGTACTTC. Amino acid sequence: CASSSPYEQYF.